Listed below are T cell receptor beta chains from one sample, sequenced in a study of T cell responses to AZD1222 COVID-19 vaccine. Profiled with immunoSEQ multiplex PCR; TCRdb holds only in-frame clones, not every one. Of 100,000 or so clones in the sample, 90% were seen once. Source: peripheral blood, taken on day 0 of AZD1222 vaccination. These receptors were taken from an adult in good health. Each CDR3 is given with its conserved first and last residue. The D gene is left open where the match is weak. Rows may omit the clone size; those that give it use once, few, many or a size class.

>TRBV12-3/TRBV12-4|TRBJ2-5|-|medium-sized
CASSSLLEETQYF
>TRBV5-1|TRBJ2-1|-|-
CASSLVLGSNEQFF
>TRBV7-2|TRBJ1-6|TRBD1|-
CASSSRDRLLSPLHF
>TRBV25-1|TRBJ1-1|-|-
CASSGLTEAFF
>TRBV6-5|TRBJ1-1|TRBD1|-
CASSVGTGGITEAFF
>TRBV6-4|TRBJ1-4|-|-
CASSERSGTNEKLFF
>TRBV5-5|TRBJ1-4|-|-
CASSPTQYRATNEKLFF
>TRBV2|TRBJ1-1|-|-
CASSVKAGFTEAFF
>TRBV5-5|TRBJ2-7|-|-
CASSSPRGLSYEQYF
>TRBV6-4|TRBJ1-2|TRBD1|-
CASSPTRDRGLPGYTF
>TRBV5-1|TRBJ1-1|-|-
CASSLVADF
>TRBV12-3/TRBV12-4|TRBJ1-2|-|-
CASSFSRANGYTF
>TRBV4-1|TRBJ1-1|TRBD1|-
CASSHQTGLTEAFF
>TRBV2|TRBJ2-5|TRBD2|-
CASRPLAGGPEAQYF
>TRBV5-1|TRBJ2-1|-|-
CASSSGVGNEQFF
>TRBV29-1|TRBJ2-6|TRBD1|-
CSGLTGGETGANVLTF
>TRBV7-2|TRBJ2-1|-|once
CASSLRFLDNEQFF
>TRBV3-1/TRBV3-2|TRBJ1-3|-|-
CASSARGALNTIYF
>TRBV9|TRBJ1-2|-|-
CASSSPGNYGYTF
>TRBV3-1/TRBV3-2|TRBJ2-7|-|once
CASSQDAFSYEQYF
>TRBV27|TRBJ1-6|TRBD1|-
CASSLTGGSSPLHF
>TRBV2|TRBJ2-2|TRBD1|-
CASSPRTGSETGELFF
>TRBV10-1|TRBJ2-7|-|-
CASSERGEQYF
>TRBV9|TRBJ1-4|-|few
CASSVVAGTNEKLFF
>TRBV29-1|TRBJ2-3|TRBD1|-
CSVDHPQGTDTQYF
>TRBV2|TRBJ1-2|-|-
CASSGLETNYGYTF
>TRBV6-1|TRBJ2-1|-|-
CASSEWGIDNEQFF
>TRBV5-1|TRBJ2-3|-|-
CASSPGGTRPDTQYF
>TRBV15|TRBJ2-7|TRBD1|-
CATSVTGLSYEQYF
>TRBV4-1|TRBJ1-5|-|-
CASSQEPFANQPQHF
>TRBV28|TRBJ1-4|-|-
CASSKGGRKEKLFF
>TRBV28|TRBJ1-1|-|-
CASRTMMETEAFF
>TRBV7-9|TRBJ1-2|-|-
CASSPTTGGYGYTF
>TRBV7-9|TRBJ1-1|-|-
CASSRSTNTEAFF